This TCR beta chain was captured in a study of cytomegalovirus exposure and HLA in healthy donors. The PCR ran on 60 Vbeta and 13 Jbeta primers. Sequencing used immunoSEQ multiplex PCR; TCRdb keeps in-frame clones, though not all of them. Of about 160,000 clones in the sample, approximately 80% were seen once. Study observations and caveats: Presence/absence analyses rested on an assumption that sequencing depth was roughly uniform across donors. The study listed 150 to 200 cytomegalovirus-associated TCR beta chains. CMV serostatus was the sole immune exposure data available. The study carried out a later analysis of TCR beta sequences. It associated 15,000 to 20,000 of them with specific HLA alleles at a false discovery rate of 0.05.

On this clone: Its antigen is not identified.

The length of the CDR3 is 16 residues. Per the germline V gene, CDR1 is SGHRS and CDR2 is YFSETQ. The trim removed 5 bases at V and 4 bases at J, leaving 11 bases unmatched. Sequenced material: PBMCs. This TCR was recovered from a boy aged 2-15 years in good health and CMV-seronegative. The chain links TRBV5-1 to TRBJ1-4; 7 bases are shared with TRBD1. The CDR3 here is CASSPGQATINEKLFF. CDR3 in DNA: TGCGCCAGCAGTCCTGGACAGGCGACTATTAATGAAAAACTGTTTTTT.